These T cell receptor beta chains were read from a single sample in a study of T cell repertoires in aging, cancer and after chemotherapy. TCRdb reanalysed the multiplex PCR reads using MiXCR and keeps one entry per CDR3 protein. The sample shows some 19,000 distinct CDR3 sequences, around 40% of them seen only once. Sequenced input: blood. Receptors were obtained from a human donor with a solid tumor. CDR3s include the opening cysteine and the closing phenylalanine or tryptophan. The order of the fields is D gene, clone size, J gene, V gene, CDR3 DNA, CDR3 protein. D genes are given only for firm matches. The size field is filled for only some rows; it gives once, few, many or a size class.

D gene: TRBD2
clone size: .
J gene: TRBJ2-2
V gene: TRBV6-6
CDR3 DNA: TGTGCCAGCATCCTCTTGGCTAGCGGGAGGGAGCTGTTTTTT
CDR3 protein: CASILLASGRELFF

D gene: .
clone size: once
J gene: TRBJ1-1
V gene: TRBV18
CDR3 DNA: TGTGCCAGCTCACTTGGGGACGGATTGAACACTGAAGCTTTCTTT
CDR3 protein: CASSLGDGLNTEAFF

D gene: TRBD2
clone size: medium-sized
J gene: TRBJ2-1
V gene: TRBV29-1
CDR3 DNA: TGCAGCGCCAATGAGGCGGGGGGCGTCAATGAGCAGTTCTTC
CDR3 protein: CSANEAGGVNEQFF

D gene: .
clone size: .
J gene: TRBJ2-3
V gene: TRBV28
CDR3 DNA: TGTGCCAGCAGTTTACAGGGCACAGATACGCAGTATTTT
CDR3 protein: CASSLQGTDTQYF

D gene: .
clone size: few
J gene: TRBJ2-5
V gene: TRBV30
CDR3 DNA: TGTGCCTGGACGTTGCAGGAGCAAGAGACCCAGTACTTC
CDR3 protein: CAWTLQEQETQYF

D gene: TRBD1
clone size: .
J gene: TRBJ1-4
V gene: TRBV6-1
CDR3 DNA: TGTGCCAGCTCACAGGGACAGGGGAGCGAAAAACTGTTTTTT
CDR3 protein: CASSQGQGSEKLFF

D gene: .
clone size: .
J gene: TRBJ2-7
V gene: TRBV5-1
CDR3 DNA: TGCGCCAGCAGCCTGGGAGTTATGGGTTACGAGCAGTACTTC
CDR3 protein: CASSLGVMGYEQYF

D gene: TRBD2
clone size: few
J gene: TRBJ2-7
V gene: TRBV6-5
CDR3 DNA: TGTGCCAGCAGTCTCGGGACTAGCGGGTCCTACGAGCAGTACTTC
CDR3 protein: CASSLGTSGSYEQYF

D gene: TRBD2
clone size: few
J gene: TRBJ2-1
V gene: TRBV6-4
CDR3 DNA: TGTGCCAGCAGTGACGACACTAGCGGGAGCCATGAGCAGTTCTTC
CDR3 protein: CASSDDTSGSHEQFF

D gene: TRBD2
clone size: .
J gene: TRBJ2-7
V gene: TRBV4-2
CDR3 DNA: TGTGCCAGCAGCCAAGTTTTAAGCGGGGGGAGTTACGAGCAGTACTTC
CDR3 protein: CASSQVLSGGSYEQYF

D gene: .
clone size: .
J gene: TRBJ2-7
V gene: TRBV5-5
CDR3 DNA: TGTGCCAGCAGCTTGTGGCAGGGTAACTACGAGCAGTACTTC
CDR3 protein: CASSLWQGNYEQYF

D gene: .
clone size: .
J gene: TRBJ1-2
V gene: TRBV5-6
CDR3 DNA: TGTGCCAGCAGCTCCCTACGTGGTGAATCCTATGGCTACACCTTC
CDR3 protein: CASSSLRGESYGYTF

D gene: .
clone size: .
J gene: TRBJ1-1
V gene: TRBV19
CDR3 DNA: TGTGCCAGTGGGAGAGTTGAAGCTTTCTTT
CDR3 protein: CASGRVEAFF

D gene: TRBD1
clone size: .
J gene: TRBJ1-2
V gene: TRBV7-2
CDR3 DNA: TGTGCCAGCAGCTTTAACAGGGGATCTAACTATGGCTACACCTTC
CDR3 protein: CASSFNRGSNYGYTF

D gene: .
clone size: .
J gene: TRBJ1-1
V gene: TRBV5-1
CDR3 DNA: TGCGCCAGCAGCTTTGGAGGCCCGAGAAAAGCTTTCTTT
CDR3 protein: CASSFGGPRKAFF

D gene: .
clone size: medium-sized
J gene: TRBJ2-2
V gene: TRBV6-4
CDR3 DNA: TGTGCCAGCAGTGAACAAGGCACCGGGGAGCTGTTTTTT
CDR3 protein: CASSEQGTGELFF

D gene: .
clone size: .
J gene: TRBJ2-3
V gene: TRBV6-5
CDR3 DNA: TGTGCCAGCTCACGGGGGGCCACAGATACGCAGTATTTT
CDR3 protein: CASSRGATDTQYF

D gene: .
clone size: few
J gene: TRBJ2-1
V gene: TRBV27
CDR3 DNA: TGTGCCAGCAGTTTCCTAGGGGGGCGAGGCCTTTTCTTC
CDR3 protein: CASSFLGGRGLFF

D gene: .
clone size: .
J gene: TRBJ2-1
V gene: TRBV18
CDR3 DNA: TGTGCCAGCTCACGACTAGACTCAACAATTGGTGAGCAGTTCTTC
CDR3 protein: CASSRLDSTIGEQFF

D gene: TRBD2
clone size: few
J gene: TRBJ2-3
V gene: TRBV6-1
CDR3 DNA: TGTGCCAGCAGCCCGACTAGCGGGGGTGGATATACGCAGTATTTT
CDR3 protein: CASSPTSGGGYTQYF

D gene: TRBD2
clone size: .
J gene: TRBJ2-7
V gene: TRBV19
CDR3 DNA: TGTGCCAGTAGTTCAAGGGGACTAGCGGGGACCTACGAGCAGTACTTC
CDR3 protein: CASSSRGLAGTYEQYF

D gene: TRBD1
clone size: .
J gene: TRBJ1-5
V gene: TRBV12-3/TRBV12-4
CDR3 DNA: TGTGCCAGCAGTCGAGGGACAGGGGGCTTGGGTCAGCCCCAGCATTTT
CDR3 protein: CASSRGTGGLGQPQHF

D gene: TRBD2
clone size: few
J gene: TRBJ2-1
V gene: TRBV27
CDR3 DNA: TGTGCCAGCAGACCTAGCGGGGGGGGCAATGAGCAGTTCTTC
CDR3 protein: CASRPSGGGNEQFF

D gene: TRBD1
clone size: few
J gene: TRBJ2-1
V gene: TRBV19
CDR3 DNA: TGTGCCAGTACCGGATTACGGGACAGGGCCCACAATGAGCAGTTCTTC
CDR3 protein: CASTGLRDRAHNEQFF

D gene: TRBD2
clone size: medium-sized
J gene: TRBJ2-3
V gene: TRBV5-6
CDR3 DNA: TGTGCCAGCAGCTCCCTCAGAGCGGGAGGGCCTGGTTCAGATACGCAGTATTTT
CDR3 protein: CASSSLRAGGPGSDTQYF

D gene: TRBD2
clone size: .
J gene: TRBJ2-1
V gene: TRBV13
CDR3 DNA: TGTGCCAGCAGCTCCCAGGGAGATAGCGGGAGTGTCGATGAGCAGTTCTTC
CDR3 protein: CASSSQGDSGSVDEQFF

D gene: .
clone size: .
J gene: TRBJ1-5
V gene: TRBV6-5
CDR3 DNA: TGTGCCAGCAGTTCTTGGGGTTTCAGCGGCAATCAGCCCCAGCATTTT
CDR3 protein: CASSSWGFSGNQPQHF

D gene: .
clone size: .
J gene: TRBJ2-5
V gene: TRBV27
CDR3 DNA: TGTGCCAGCAGTTTATCCGCGCTTGGGACCCAGTACTTC
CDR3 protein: CASSLSALGTQYF

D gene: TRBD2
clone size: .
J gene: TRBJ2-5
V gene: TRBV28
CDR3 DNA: TGTGCCAGCAGCCCTCTACTAGCGCCACGGGAGACCCAGTACTTC
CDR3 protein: CASSPLLAPRETQYF

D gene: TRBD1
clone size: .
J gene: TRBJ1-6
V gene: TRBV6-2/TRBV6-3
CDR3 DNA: TGTGCCAGCAGTTCGGACAGGGCCCGACCTAATAAGGCGGGGAATTCACCCCTCCACTTT
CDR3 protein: CASSSDRARPNKAGNSPLHF

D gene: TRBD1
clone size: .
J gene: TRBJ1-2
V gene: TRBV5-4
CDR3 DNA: TGTGCCAGCAGCTTGGTGGGACAGGGGTATGGCTACACCTTC
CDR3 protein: CASSLVGQGYGYTF

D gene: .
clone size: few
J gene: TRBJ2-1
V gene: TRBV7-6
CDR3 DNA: TGTGCCAGCAGCCCCACCTACTACAATGAGCAGTTCTTC
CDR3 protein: CASSPTYYNEQFF

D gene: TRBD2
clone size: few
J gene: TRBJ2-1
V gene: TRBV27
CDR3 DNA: TGTGCCAGCACCTCCCCAGGGACTAGCGGGAGCTACAATGAGCAGTTCTTC
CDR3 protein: CASTSPGTSGSYNEQFF

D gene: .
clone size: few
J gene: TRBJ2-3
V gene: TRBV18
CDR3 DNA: TGTGCCAGCTCACCGGGACCCAGCACAGATACGCAGTATTTT
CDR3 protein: CASSPGPSTDTQYF

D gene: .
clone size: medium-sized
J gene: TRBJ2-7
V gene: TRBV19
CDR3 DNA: TGTGCCAGTAGTGCCGCGCAGGGAAAGGGGAGCTCCTACGAGCAGTACTTC
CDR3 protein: CASSAAQGKGSSYEQYF

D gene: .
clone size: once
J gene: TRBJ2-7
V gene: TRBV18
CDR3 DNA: TGTGCCAGCTCACCGCCGCAGGGGCTCTCCTACGAGCAGTACTTC
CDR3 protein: CASSPPQGLSYEQYF

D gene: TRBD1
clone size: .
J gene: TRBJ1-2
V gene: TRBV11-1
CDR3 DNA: TGTGCCAGCAGCGAGGGGACAGGAGGCTACACCTTC
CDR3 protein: CASSEGTGGYTF

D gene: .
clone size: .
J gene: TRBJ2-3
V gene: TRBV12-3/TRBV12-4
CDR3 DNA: TGTGCCAGCGAAACAGCAGATACGCAGTATTTT
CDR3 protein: CASETADTQYF

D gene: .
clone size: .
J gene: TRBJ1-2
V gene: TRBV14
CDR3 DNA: TGTGCCAGCAGCCCCGTCCCGGGTTTTGGCTACACCTTC
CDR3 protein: CASSPVPGFGYTF

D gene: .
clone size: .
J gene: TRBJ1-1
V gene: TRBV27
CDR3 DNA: TGTGCCAGCAAGGGAAACACTGAAGCTTTCTTT
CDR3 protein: CASKGNTEAFF

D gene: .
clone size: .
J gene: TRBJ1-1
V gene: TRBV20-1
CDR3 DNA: TGCAGTGCTAGAGAGTCAGGGAAGAACACTGAAGCTTTCTTT
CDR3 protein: CSARESGKNTEAFF

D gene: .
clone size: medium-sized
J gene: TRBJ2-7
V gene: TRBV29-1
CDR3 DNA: TGCAGCGTTGCGAGGGGATTGCACGAGCAGTACTTC
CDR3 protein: CSVARGLHEQYF

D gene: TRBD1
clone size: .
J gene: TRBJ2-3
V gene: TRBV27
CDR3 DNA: TGTGCCAGCAGTCTCAGGGGGTCAGATACGCAGTATTTT
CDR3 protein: CASSLRGSDTQYF

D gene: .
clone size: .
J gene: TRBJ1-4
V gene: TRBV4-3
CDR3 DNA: TGCGCCAGCAGCCAAGATACCGGGAGAGAAGCTAATGAAAAACTGTTTTTT
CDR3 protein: CASSQDTGREANEKLFF

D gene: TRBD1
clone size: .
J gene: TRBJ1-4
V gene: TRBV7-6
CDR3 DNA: TGTGCCAGCAGCTTGGGACAGGGGGCAACTAATGAAAAACTGTTTTTT
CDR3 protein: CASSLGQGATNEKLFF

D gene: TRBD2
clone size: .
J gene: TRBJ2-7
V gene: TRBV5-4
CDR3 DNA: TGTGCCAGCAGCTTGGCGGGGGGTCCCCTCTCCTACGAGCAGTACTTC
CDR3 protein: CASSLAGGPLSYEQYF

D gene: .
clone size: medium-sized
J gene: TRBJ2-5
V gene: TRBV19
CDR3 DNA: TGTGCCAGTAGTACCGGGACGGTGACCCAAGAGACCCAGTACTTC
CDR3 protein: CASSTGTVTQETQYF